These 14 T cell receptor beta chains were sequenced from one sample in a study of blood T cell repertoires in COVID-19. The method was immunoSEQ multiplex PCR; TCRdb's version includes in-frame clones alone and lacks a portion of them. The sample records around 60,000 clones, 85% to 90% being singletons. The sequencing sample was made of peripheral blood. These receptors were obtained from a human donor with active COVID-19. The donor label of this sample is uncertain.

The chain employs TRBV11-3 and TRBJ1-6; tentatively, D is TRBD1 (5 bases). The germline CDR1 and CDR2 sequences are SGHNT and YENEEA. Trimming removed 3 bases at V and 10 bases at J, with 10 bases between. The CDR3 is 13 amino acids. CDR3 in amino acids: CASSFGRDSPLHF. CDR3 nucleotides: TGTGCCAGCAGCTTCGGGAGGGACTCACCCCTCCACTTT.

The chain links TRBV6-5 to TRBJ2-6; D is undetermined. Germline values: CDR1 MNHEY, CDR2 SVGAGI. V dropped 2 bases and J dropped 0 bases, with 8 bases sitting between them. The length of the CDR3 is 16 residues. CDR3 residues: CASSYVSNSGANVLTF. The CDR3, as DNA: TGTGCCAGCAGTTACGTATCTAACTCTGGGGCCAACGTCCTGACTTTC.

The rearrangement joins TRBV24-1 to TRBJ2-3, with D maybe TRBD2 (6 bases). CDR1 is KGHDR and CDR2 is SFDVKD in the germline V gene. The CDR3 spans 16 residues. V dropped 2 bases and J dropped 2 bases, with 13 bases sitting between them. CDR3 amino acids: CATSDSIERATDTQYF. The CDR3 DNA sequence: TGTGCCACCAGTGATTCGATAGAGCGGGCCACAGATACGCAGTATTTT.

By share of the sample, this clone is medium-sized. The chain links TRBV27 to TRBJ2-7; TRBD2 aligns across 11 bases. Trimming cost V 5 bases and J 8 bases; bases outside gene matches: 8. The CDR3 spans 14 residues. Germline-derived CDR1 and CDR2 are MNHEY and SMNVEV (reference sequence). CDR3 in amino acids: CASSPLAGGGKQYF. The CDR3 DNA is TGTGCCAGCAGTCCGTTAGCGGGAGGGGGGAAGCAGTACTTC.

DNA for the CDR3: TGTGCCTGGAGTGAGGGGTTGGATCAGCCCCAGCATTTT. This codes for CAWSEGLDQPQHF. The V and J genes are TRBV30 and TRBJ1-5; a weak D match, TRBD1 (5 bases). Germline CDR1 and CDR2: GTSNPN and SVGIG (reference sequence). This CDR3 spans 13 amino acids. V was pared by 1 base and J by 5 bases, with 9 bases between.

This clone was detected once. The genes are TRBV24-1 and TRBJ2-3; TRBD1 agrees at 8 bases. Trimming took 2 bases from V and 4 from J; bases not matched to a gene: 19. This CDR3 has 20 amino acids. Germline V gives CDR1 KGHDR, CDR2 SFDVKD. CDR3: CATSDSTIRPTGDISDTQYF. The CDR3 nucleotides read TGTGCCACCAGTGATTCTACTATCAGGCCGACAGGGGACATTTCAGATACGCAGTATTTT.

V is TRBV10-3 and J is TRBJ1-4; maybe TRBD1 (5 bases). Germline CDR1 ENHRY, CDR2 SYGVKD. The ends were cut back, 6 bases at V and 11 bases at J, with 13 bases in the middle. The CDR3 has 12 residues. Written as DNA, the CDR3 is TGTGCCATCAGAAACCCGGGGGAGAAACTGTTTTTT. Protein: CAIRNPGEKLFF.

The table lists this clone with a count of one. The rearrangement uses TRBV7-6 and TRBJ2-7, with TRBD2 matching 9 bases. Trimming removed 5 bases from V and 4 bases from J; junction bases left unmatched: 3. The CDR3 totals 13 residues. Germline-derived CDR1 and CDR2 are SGHVS and FNYEAQ. The CDR3: CASSPTSGYEQYF. The CDR3, as DNA: TGTGCCAGCAGCCCGACTAGCGGATACGAGCAGTACTTC. Full variable domain (remainder filled in from reference TRBV7-6 and TRBJ2-7): GAGVSQSPRYKVTKRGQDVALRCDPISGHVSLYWYRQALGQGPEFLTYFNYEAQQDKSGLPNDRFSAERPEGSISTLTIQRTEQRDSAMYRCASSPTSGYEQYFGPGTRLTVT.

The chain combines TRBV11-2 with TRBJ2-1; 15 nucleotides agree with TRBD2. Per germline, CDR1 SGHAT and CDR2 FQNNGV. V was clipped by 5 bases and J by 9 bases; unmatched bases: 8. There are 16 residues in the CDR3. This chain's CDR3 is CASSRRTSGGAVEQFF. CDR3 coding DNA: TGTGCCAGCAGCAGGCGGACTAGCGGGGGGGCAGTTGAGCAGTTCTTC.

J is TRBJ2-7 and V is TRBV6-2 or TRBV6-3, with D possibly being TRBD1 (5 bases). This CDR3 is 14 amino acids long. Germline CDR1 MNHEY, CDR2 SVGEGT. Trimming stripped 2 bases from V and 5 bases from J, with 13 bases between. CDR3 amino acids: CASSYNPPRDEQYF. CDR3 nucleotide sequence: TGTGCCAGCAGTTACAATCCGCCCAGGGACGAGCAGTACTTC.

The genes are TRBV9 and TRBJ2-1; 8 bases align to TRBD2. With V trimmed by 4 bases and J by 0 bases, 6 bases remained unmatched. CDR3 length equals 16 residues. Looked up from germline, CDR1 is SGDLS and CDR2 is YYNGEE. CDR3 loop: CASSPRSGGSYNEQFF. CDR3 nucleotides: TGTGCCAGCAGCCCTCGAAGCGGGGGCTCCTACAATGAGCAGTTCTTC.

CDR3: CASSLGQGKLHSGNTIYF. CDR3 DNA sequence: TGTGCCAGCAGCTTGGGACAGGGAAAACTCCACTCTGGAAACACCATATATTTT. The V call is TRBV5-6, the J call TRBJ1-3; 7 bases agree with TRBD1. The V gene end was trimmed by 0 bases and the J gene end by 0 bases; junction bases not matched to a gene: 9. Germline V gene data show CDR1 as SGHDT and CDR2 as YYEEEE. The CDR3 is made up of 18 amino acids.

This sequence joins TRBV6-5 and TRBJ1-2; TRBD1 aligns across 7 bases. Germline CDR1 MNHEY, CDR2 SVGAGI. The J segment lost 8 bases and the V segment lost 5 bases, leaving 11 bases of the junction unmatched. This CDR3 is built from 14 residues. In nucleotides, the CDR3 is TGTGCCAGCAGTAATACCGGGACAGTCCACGGCTACACCTTC. Translating it yields CASSNTGTVHGYTF.

The chain recombines TRBV28 with TRBJ2-2; TRBD2 agrees at 7 bases. Germline-derived CDR1 and CDR2 are MDHEN and SYDVKM. CDR3 length: 14 amino acids. Trimming removed 6 bases from V and 4 bases from J; junction bases left unmatched: 5. DNA of the CDR3: TGTGCCAGCAGGGGAGGGCGCGGCACCGGGGAGCTGTTTTTT. Translating gives CASRGGRGTGELFF.